Below are 30 T cell receptor beta chains sequenced from a single sample in a study of shared T cell receptors in the human thymus. Method: immunoSEQ multiplex PCR; TCRdb's copy keeps in-frame clones and lacks some. Here the sample spans hundreds of thousands of clones, about 87% being singletons. The same sample was also used in a study of human thymus T cells.

The sample taken for sequencing was thymocytes. These receptors were obtained from a boy younger than two with a congenital heart defect.

The chain has TRBV5-1 and TRBJ1-2, with D perhaps TRBD1 (5 bases). Trimming took 0 bases from V and 7 from J, leaving 13 bases between them. The CDR3 runs 14 residues. CDR1 SGHRS and CDR2 YFSETQ come from the germline V gene. The CDR3 DNA reads as TGCGCCAGCAGCTTGGGGGCTGGGGCCGGTGGCTACACCTTC. Its translation is CASSLGAGAGGYTF. Full variable domain (rest looked up from reference TRBV5-1 and TRBJ1-2): KAGVTQTPRYLIKTRGQQVTLSCSPISGHRSVSWYQQTPGQGLQFLFEYFSETQRNKGNFPGRFSGRQFSNSRSEMNVSTLELGDSALYLCASSLGAGAGGYTFGSGTRLTVV.

This clone was recorded only once. The rearrangement joins TRBV5-1 to TRBJ2-1, with TRBD1 identical over 9 bases. This CDR3 region has 16 residues. Germline CDR1 reads SGHRS; CDR2 reads YFSETQ. The V gene end was trimmed by 2 bases and the J gene end by 8 bases; junction bases not matched to a gene: 11. The CDR3 DNA reads TGCGCCAGCAGCTTAGCGCCCAGGGACAGGGAATATGAGCAGTTCTTC. It codes for CASSLAPRDREYEQFF.

The rearrangement uses TRBV28 and TRBJ2-6; no definite D call. The germline gives CDR1 MDHEN, CDR2 SYDVKM. Trimming removed 7 bases at V and 0 bases at J, with 16 bases between. The CDR3 loop spans 17 amino acids. The CDR3 loop reads CASTHEVEGSGANVLTF. Here the CDR3 DNA reads TGTGCCAGCACCCATGAGGTGGAAGGCTCTGGGGCCAACGTCCTGACTTTC.

The chain has TRBV27 and TRBJ1-1; D uncertain. This CDR3 has 12 residues. The germline V gene has CDR1 MNHEY and CDR2 SMNVEV (reference sequence). Trimming left V 6 bases short and J 5 bases short, with 10 bases between. The chain's CDR3 is CASSPPGTEAFF. The CDR3 nucleotides read TGTGCCAGCAGCCCCCCCGGGACTGAAGCTTTCTTT.

The chain uses TRBV12-5 and TRBJ2-5, with no clear D. Germline V CDR1 and CDR2: LGHNT, FRNRAP. The CDR3 length is 11 residues. Trimming left V 3 bases short and J 5 bases short, with 4 bases between. In nucleotides, the CDR3 is TGTGCTAGTGGTTTTGGCGAGACCCAGTACTTC. Residues: CASGFGETQYF.

The rearrangement links TRBV11-2 to TRBJ1-2, with TRBD1 identical over 8 bases. Germline CDR1 and CDR2: SGHAT and FQNNGV. After removal of 8 bases from V and 7 bases from J, the junction contained 9 bases not matched to a gene. CDR3 length: 13 amino acids. The chain's CDR3 is CASAPDRGGGYTF. In DNA form, the CDR3 reads TGTGCCAGCGCACCAGACAGGGGCGGTGGCTACACCTTC.

CDR3 sequence: CASSLAQGLYYGYTF. The CDR3 bases are TGCGCCAGCAGCTTGGCCCAGGGCTTGTACTATGGCTACACCTTC. The chain is built from TRBV5-1 and TRBJ1-2, with a tentative D call TRBD1 (5 bases). Germline values: CDR1 SGHRS, CDR2 YFSETQ. Between the trimmed V and J ends, which lost 0 bases and 3 bases, there was a span of 12 bases. The CDR3 has 15 residues. Looking up the rest from reference TRBV5-1 and TRBJ1-2 gives the full variable domain: KAGVTQTPRYLIKTRGQQVTLSCSPISGHRSVSWYQQTPGQGLQFLFEYFSETQRNKGNFPGRFSGRQFSNSRSEMNVSTLELGDSALYLCASSLAQGLYYGYTFGSGTRLTVV.

The chain is built from TRBV5-4 and TRBJ2-1; 8 nucleotides align to TRBD1. This CDR3 comprises 11 residues. J lost 8 bases, V lost 7 bases, and 2 bases had no gene match. CDR1 SGHNT and CDR2 YYREEE come from the germline V gene (reference sequence). The CDR3 loop is CASETGDEQFF. In nucleotides, the CDR3 is TGTGCCAGCGAGACAGGGGATGAGCAGTTCTTC.

CDR3 DNA: TGTGCCAGCAGCTTATGGGGGGATCCTTACGAGCAGTACTTC. Protein sequence: CASSLWGDPYEQYF. The chain carries TRBV13 and TRBJ2-7, with a possible D match to TRBD2 (6 bases). CDR1 and CDR2 (germline): PRHDT, FYEKMQ (reference sequence). V gave up 2 bases and J gave up 4 bases, with 12 bases separating them. This CDR3 spans 14 amino acids.

This clone was recorded only once. J is TRBJ1-5 and V is TRBV15, with no clear D. From germline, CDR1 is LNHNV and CDR2 YYDKDF (reference sequence). V dropped 1 base and J dropped 0 bases, with 7 bases sitting between them. This CDR3 spans 15 amino acids. CDR3 bases: TGTGCCACCAGCAGAGTGCAGTGTAGCAATCAGCCCCAGCATTTT. Translation gives CATSRVQCSNQPQHF.

The chain links TRBV14 to TRBJ2-6, with 7 bases aligning to TRBD2. The J segment lost 0 bases and the V segment lost 0 bases, leaving 5 bases of the junction unmatched. CDR3 length: 18 residues. Germline V CDR1 and CDR2: SGHDN, FVKESK. The chain's CDR3 is CASSQEGSGGSGANVLTF. The CDR3 DNA follows: TGTGCCAGCAGCCAAGAAGGTTCGGGGGGCTCTGGGGCCAACGTCCTGACTTTC.

V gene TRBV7-6 combines with J gene TRBJ1-3; TRBD1 aligns across 9 bases. Germline CDR1 is SGHVS and CDR2 is FNYEAQ. The ends lost 5 bases at V and 3 bases at J; junction bases unmatched: 5. CDR3 length: 15 residues. This chain's CDR3 is CASSPQGAVGNTIYF. CDR3 DNA: TGTGCCAGCAGCCCACAGGGGGCTGTTGGAAACACCATATATTTT.

The V call is TRBV5-1, the J call TRBJ2-7, with D maybe TRBD2 (8 bases). Germline CDR1 and CDR2: SGHRS and YFSETQ. V gave up 1 base and J gave up 5 bases, with 16 bases separating them. The CDR3 extends over 15 amino acids. The CDR3 here is CASSLTREGAHEQYF. Written as DNA, the CDR3 is TGCGCCAGCAGCTTGACCCGGGAGGGGGCTCACGAGCAGTACTTC.

As to this clone: A junction boundary mismatches the germline segment, possibly from a read error. The genes are TRBV30 and TRBJ2-7, with TRBD2 identical over 9 bases. This CDR3 comprises 17 residues. Germline V gene lookup returns CDR1 GTSNPN and CDR2 SVGIG (reference sequence). The CDR3 DNA sequence: TGTGCCTGGAGTTTAGAGTTTCTAGCGGGACCCCCCTACGGGCAGTACTTC. Translating gives CAWSLEFLAGPPYGQYF. Combining the CDR3 with reference TRBV30 and TRBJ2-7 gives the whole variable domain SQTIHQWPATLVQPVGSPLSLECTVEGTSNPNLYWYRQAAGRGLQLLFYSVGIGQISSEVPQNLSASRPQDRQFILSSKKLLLSDSGFYLCAWSLEFLAGPPYGQYFGPGTRLTVT.

The chain couples TRBV5-4 to TRBJ1-3; 8 nucleotides align to TRBD1. The CDR3 contains 15 residues. Germline-derived CDR1 and CDR2 are SGHNT and YYREEE (reference sequence). Trimming took 6 bases from V and 2 from J; bases not matched to a gene: 7. CDR3 residues: CASTTTGVPGNTIYF. CDR3 nucleotide sequence: TGTGCCAGCACCACGACAGGGGTCCCTGGAAACACCATATATTTT.

The rearrangement uses TRBV7-8 and TRBJ1-2; 11 bases agree with TRBD1. This CDR3 comprises 16 residues. J lost 7 bases, V lost 5 bases, and 12 bases had no gene match. Per germline, CDR1 SGHVS and CDR2 FQNEAQ. The CDR3 loop is CASSPRRGQGGGGYTF. The CDR3 DNA is TGTGCCAGCAGCCCGAGAAGGGGACAGGGGGGAGGTGGCTACACCTTC.

In its sample, this clone was seen once. The chain employs TRBV6-1 and TRBJ1-2, with 9 bases fitting TRBD1. This CDR3 has 14 residues. The V gene's germline CDR1 is MNHNS and CDR2 SASEGT. The trim removed 0 bases at V and 6 bases at J, leaving 2 bases unmatched. The CDR3 sequence: CASSEARTGDGYTF. CDR3 nucleotides: TGTGCCAGCAGTGAAGCTAGGACAGGGGATGGCTACACCTTC.

The chain uses TRBV6-1 and TRBJ2-2; D gene ambiguous. The CDR3 is 15 amino acids. The V end was cut by 3 bases, the J end by 6 bases, with 14 bases between. CDR1 is MNHNS, CDR2 SASEGT, per germline. The CDR3 DNA reads as TGTGCCAGCAGTGAGGGTGATCTGCGGCCCGGGGAGCTGTTTTTT. This translates into CASSEGDLRPGELFF.

The chain's CDR3 is CASSIVPGVTQYF. CDR3 nucleotide sequence: TGTGCCAGTAGTATAGTTCCGGGGGTGACCCAGTACTTC. This chain uses TRBV19 with TRBJ2-5; a weak D match, TRBD2 (6 bases). The CDR3 is 13 residues long. Germline lookup yields CDR1 LNHDA and CDR2 SQIVND (reference sequence). The V gene lost 1 base and the J gene lost 7 bases, with 10 bases spanning the gap.

The chain couples TRBV9 to TRBJ1-1; 9 bases line up with TRBD1. The germline V gene has CDR1 SGDLS and CDR2 YYNGEE. J was trimmed by 2 bases and V by 4 bases; bases with no gene match: 6. The CDR3 spans 15 residues. CDR3 bases: TGTGCCAGCAGCCTGAGGACAGGGGATAACACTGAAGCTTTCTTT. Protein: CASSLRTGDNTEAFF.

This chain links TRBV19 with TRBJ1-5; D may be TRBD1 (6 bases). CDR3 length equals 16 residues. Germline V gene lookup returns CDR1 LNHDA and CDR2 SQIVND (reference sequence). V lost 3 bases to trimming and J lost 4 bases, with 16 bases between them. As DNA, the CDR3 is TGTGCCAGTAGTATCGGGCAGGGGAGTCCTAATCAGCCCCAGCATTTT. As protein: CASSIGQGSPNQPQHF.

This chain joins TRBV10-1 and TRBJ2-2; TRBD1 might be the D (5 bases). Per germline, CDR1 WNHNN and CDR2 SYGVQD (reference sequence). This CDR3 is built from 17 residues. V gave up 2 bases and J gave up 5 bases, with 18 bases separating them. This CDR3 reads CASSENPVRVNTGELFF. In nucleotides, the CDR3 is TGCGCCAGCAGTGAGAACCCCGTCAGGGTTAATACCGGGGAGCTGTTTTTT.

V gene TRBV14 combines with J gene TRBJ2-2; TRBD1 agrees at 7 bases. The germline V gene has CDR1 SGHDN and CDR2 FVKESK. CDR3 length equals 14 residues. Trimming at V came to 4 bases and at J to 7 bases, leaving 6 bases not matched to a gene. The CDR3 reads CASSLRQGNGELFF. CDR3 bases: TGTGCCAGCAGCCTCAGACAGGGTAACGGGGAGCTGTTTTTT.

This chain connects TRBV15 to TRBJ1-1; 9 bases are shared with TRBD1. This CDR3 region has 15 residues. Trimming cost V 2 bases and J 3 bases; bases outside gene matches: 4. The V gene's germline CDR1 is LNHNV and CDR2 YYDKDF (reference sequence). CDR3 nucleotides: TGTGCCACCAGCAGAAAGGGACAGGGAGACACTGAAGCTTTCTTT. This codes for CATSRKGQGDTEAFF.

The V and J genes are TRBV28 and TRBJ2-3, with D tentatively TRBD2 (6 bases). Germline loops: CDR1 MDHEN, CDR2 SYDVKM. This CDR3 has 15 amino acids. The V and J ends lost 7 bases and 0 bases respectively, with 14 bases between them. As DNA, the CDR3 is TGTGCCAGCAAACCTAGCGCCCCTAGCACAGATACGCAGTATTTT. Protein: CASKPSAPSTDTQYF.

The CDR3 nucleotides are TGCAGTGCCGCCCCGGGGGAACTGTTTTTT. The encoded protein is CSAAPGELFF. The chain combines TRBV20-1 with TRBJ1-4; D may be TRBD1 (5 bases). The CDR3 runs to 10 residues. Trimming took off 6 bases at V and 12 bases at J, with 11 bases between the two ends. Germline CDR1 and CDR2: DFQATT and SNEGSKA (reference sequence).

The chain employs TRBV28 and TRBJ2-1; D unresolved. The germline V gene encodes CDR1 MDHEN and CDR2 SYDVKM. This CDR3 has 15 amino acids. Deletions cut 2 bases from V and 5 bases from J, with 13 bases between. CDR3 in amino acids: CASSLVSSGHNEQFF. The CDR3 region has the DNA TGTGCCAGCAGTTTAGTTTCATCGGGTCACAATGAGCAGTTCTTC.

The chain combines TRBV29-1 with TRBJ2-2, with 7 bases fitting TRBD2. The germline gives CDR1 SQVTM, CDR2 ANQGSEA. After removal of 7 bases from V and 7 bases from J, the junction contained 9 bases not matched to a gene. The CDR3 is made up of 13 amino acids. The CDR3 spells CSAGAGEVGELFF. For the CDR3, the DNA is TGCAGCGCCGGGGCGGGAGAGGTCGGGGAGCTGTTTTTT.

The V call is TRBV9, the J call TRBJ2-7, with 7 bases identical to TRBD2. V trimming: 4 bases; J trimming: 3 bases; junction bases outside the gene matches: 4. The CDR3 totals 13 residues. Germline V gives CDR1 SGDLS, CDR2 YYNGEE. CDR3 coding DNA: TGTGCCAGCAGCCGCTGGGGGGGCTACGAGCAGTACTTC. This translates into CASSRWGGYEQYF.

In regard to this clone: At one end, the junction sequence differs from germline, possibly due to a read error. The same CDR3 arises from other DNA sequences in this sample as well. This rearrangement joins TRBV6-6 to TRBJ1-6; weak D call: TRBD1 (5 bases). The CDR3 spans 15 residues. Germline CDR1 is MNHNY and CDR2 is SVGAGI (reference sequence). The CDR3 is CASRSTEIYNSPLHF. DNA of the CDR3: TGTGCCAGCAGGTCGACAGAAATTTATAATTCCCCCCTCCACTTT.